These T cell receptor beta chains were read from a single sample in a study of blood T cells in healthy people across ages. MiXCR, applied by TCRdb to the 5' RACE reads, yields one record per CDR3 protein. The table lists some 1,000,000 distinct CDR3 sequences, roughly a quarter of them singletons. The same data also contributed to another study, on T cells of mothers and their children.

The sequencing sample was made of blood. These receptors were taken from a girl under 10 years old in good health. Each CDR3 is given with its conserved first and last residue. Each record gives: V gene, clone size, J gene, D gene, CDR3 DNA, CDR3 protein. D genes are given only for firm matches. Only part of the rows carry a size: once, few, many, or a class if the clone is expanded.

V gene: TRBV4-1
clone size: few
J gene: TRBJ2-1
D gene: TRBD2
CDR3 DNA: TGCGCCAGCAGCCTATCCACTAGCGGAGTTTTTAATGAGCAGTTCTTC
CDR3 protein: CASSLSTSGVFNEQFF

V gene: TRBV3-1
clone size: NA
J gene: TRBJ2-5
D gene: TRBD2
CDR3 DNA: TGTGCCAGCAGGAACCAAGGGACTAGCGGGAGTAAAGAGACCCAGTACTTC
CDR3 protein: CASRNQGTSGSKETQYF

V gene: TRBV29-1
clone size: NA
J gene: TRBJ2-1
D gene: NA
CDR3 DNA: TGCAGCGTTGAAAGGACTCAGTGGGGAACCTACAATGAGCAGTTCTTC
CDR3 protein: CSVERTQWGTYNEQFF

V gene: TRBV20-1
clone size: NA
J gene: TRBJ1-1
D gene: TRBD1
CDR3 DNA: TGCAGTGCTAGAAATGACAGGGATGAAGCTTTCTTT
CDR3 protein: CSARNDRDEAFF

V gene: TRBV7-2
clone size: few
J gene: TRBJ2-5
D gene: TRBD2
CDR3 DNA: TGTGCCAGCAGCTTCGGACTAGCGCAAGAGACCCAGTACTTC
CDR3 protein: CASSFGLAQETQYF

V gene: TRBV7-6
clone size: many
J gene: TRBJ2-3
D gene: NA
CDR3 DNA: TGTGCCAGCAGCCCCGGACTGAGCACAGATACGCAGTATTTT
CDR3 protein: CASSPGLSTDTQYF

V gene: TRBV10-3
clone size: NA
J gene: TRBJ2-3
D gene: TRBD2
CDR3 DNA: TGTGCCATCAGGAATAGCGGGGGAATGGATACGCAGTATTTT
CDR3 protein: CAIRNSGGMDTQYF

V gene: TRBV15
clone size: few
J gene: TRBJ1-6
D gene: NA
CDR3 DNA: TGTGCCACCAGCCTAGGCCCGGGTTCACCCCTCCACTTT
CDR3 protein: CATSLGPGSPLHF

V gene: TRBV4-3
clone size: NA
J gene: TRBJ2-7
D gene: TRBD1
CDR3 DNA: TGCGCCAGCAGCCGCACGACCGGGACAGGAGTATACGAGCAGTACTTT
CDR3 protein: CASSRTTGTGVYEQYF

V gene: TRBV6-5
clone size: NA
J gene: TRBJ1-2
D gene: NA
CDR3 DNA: TGTGCCAGCAGTCTCGGACCTACAGGGAGCGGCTACACCTTC
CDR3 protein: CASSLGPTGSGYTF

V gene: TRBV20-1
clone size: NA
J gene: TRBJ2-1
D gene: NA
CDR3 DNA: TGCAGTACCTTAGATCTAACAGCCTACAATGAGCAGTTCTTC
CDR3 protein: CSTLDLTAYNEQFF

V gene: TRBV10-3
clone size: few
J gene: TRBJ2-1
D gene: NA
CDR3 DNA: TGTGCCATCAGAACAGATTCCTACAATGAGCAGTTCTTC
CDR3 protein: CAIRTDSYNEQFF

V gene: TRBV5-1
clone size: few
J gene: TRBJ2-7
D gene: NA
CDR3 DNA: TGCGCCAGCAGCTTGGGCGGGTTAAGGTCCTACGAGCAGTACTTC
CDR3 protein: CASSLGGLRSYEQYF

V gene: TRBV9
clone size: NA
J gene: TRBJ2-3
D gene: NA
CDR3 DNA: TGTGCCAGCAGCGTAGCCGGGACGCATACGCAGTATTTT
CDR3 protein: CASSVAGTHTQYF

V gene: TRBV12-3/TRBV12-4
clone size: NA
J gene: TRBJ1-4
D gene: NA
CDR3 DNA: TGTTTAGTACAGCGACGGGAAAAACTGTTTTTT
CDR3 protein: CLVQRREKLFF

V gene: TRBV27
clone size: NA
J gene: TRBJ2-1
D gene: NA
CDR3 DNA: TGTGCCAGCAGTCGCAACCCGGACTATCCTTTATACAATGAGCAGTTCTTC
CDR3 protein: CASSRNPDYPLYNEQFF

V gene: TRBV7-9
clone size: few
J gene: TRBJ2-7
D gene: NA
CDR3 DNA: TGTGCCAGCAGCCCGCATCCTTACGAGCAGTACTTC
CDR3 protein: CASSPHPYEQYF

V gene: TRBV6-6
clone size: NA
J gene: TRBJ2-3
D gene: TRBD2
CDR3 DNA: TGTGCCAGCTTACGGCGGGGGGGCACAGATACGCAGTATTTT
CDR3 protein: CASLRRGGTDTQYF

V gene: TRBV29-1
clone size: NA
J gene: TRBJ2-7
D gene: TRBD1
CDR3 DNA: TGCAGCGTTGTACTGCGGACAGGGGGATACGAGCAGTACTTC
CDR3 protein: CSVVLRTGGYEQYF

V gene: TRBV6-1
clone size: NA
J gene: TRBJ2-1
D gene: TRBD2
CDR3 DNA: TGTGCCAGCAGCCGGAACTTAAATAGCGGGAGGGCCAATGAGCAGTTCTTC
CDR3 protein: CASSRNLNSGRANEQFF

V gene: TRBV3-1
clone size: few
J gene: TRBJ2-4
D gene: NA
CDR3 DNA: TGTGCCAGCAGCCAAGGGGCGAACATTCAGTACTTC
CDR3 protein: CASSQGANIQYF

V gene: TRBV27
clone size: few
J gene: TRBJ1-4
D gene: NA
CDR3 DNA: TGTGCCAGCAGTTTGGGGGCCACGGACAGCCTGGTCAATGAAAAACTGTTTTTT
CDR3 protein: CASSLGATDSLVNEKLFF

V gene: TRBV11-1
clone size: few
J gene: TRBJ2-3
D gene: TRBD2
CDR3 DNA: TGTGCCAGCAAGAAAACCGGACTAGCGGGTATGGATACGCAGTATTTT
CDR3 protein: CASKKTGLAGMDTQYF

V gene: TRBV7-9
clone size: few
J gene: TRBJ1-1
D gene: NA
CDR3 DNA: TGTGCCAGCAGCCTATATCTTCAGGGGAACACTGAAGCTTTCTTT
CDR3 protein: CASSLYLQGNTEAFF

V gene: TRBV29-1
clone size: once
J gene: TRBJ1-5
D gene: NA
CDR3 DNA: TGCAGCGGGGGGGACGACAATCAGCCCCAGCATTTT
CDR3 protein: CSGGDDNQPQHF

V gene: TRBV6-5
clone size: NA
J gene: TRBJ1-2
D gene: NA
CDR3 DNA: TGTGCCAGCAGACCTGTTCTGGGGGGCCATGGCTACACCTTC
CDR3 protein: CASRPVLGGHGYTF

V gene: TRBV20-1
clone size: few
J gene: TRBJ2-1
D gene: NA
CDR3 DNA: TGCAGTGTGGGCCCAAGGTCCTACAATGAGCAGTTCTTC
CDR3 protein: CSVGPRSYNEQFF

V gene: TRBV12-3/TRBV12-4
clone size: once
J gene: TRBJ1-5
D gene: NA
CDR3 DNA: TGTGCCAGCAGCCCAGAGTGGTATCAGCCCCAGCATTTT
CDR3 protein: CASSPEWYQPQHF

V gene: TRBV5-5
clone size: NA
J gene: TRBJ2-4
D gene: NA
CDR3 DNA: TGTGCCAGCAGCTCATTTACGACCGTAAACATTCAGTACTTC
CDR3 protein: CASSSFTTVNIQYF

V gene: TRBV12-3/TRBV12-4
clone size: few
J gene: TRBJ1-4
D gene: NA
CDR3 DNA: TGTGCCAGCAGGCTCGGACTCACAGGTCCTGAAAAACTGTTTTTT
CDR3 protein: CASRLGLTGPEKLFF

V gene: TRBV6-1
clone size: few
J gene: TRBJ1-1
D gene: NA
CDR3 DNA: TGTGCCACCCGGACAGCTGAAGCTTTCTTT
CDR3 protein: CATRTAEAFF

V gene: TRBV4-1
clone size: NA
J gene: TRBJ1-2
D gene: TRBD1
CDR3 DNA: TGCGCCAGCAGCCAAGGGGACAGACTGTTGGAGTATGGCTACACCTTC
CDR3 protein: CASSQGDRLLEYGYTF

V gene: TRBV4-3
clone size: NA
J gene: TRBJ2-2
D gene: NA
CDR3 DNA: TGCGCCAGCAGCCATACATCTTATCAGGGTTTCGGGGAGCTGTTTTTT
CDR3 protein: CASSHTSYQGFGELFF

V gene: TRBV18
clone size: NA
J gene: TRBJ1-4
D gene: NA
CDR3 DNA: TGTGCCAGCTCGCCAGAGGATCGCAGGGGAGAAAAACTGTTTTTT
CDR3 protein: CASSPEDRRGEKLFF

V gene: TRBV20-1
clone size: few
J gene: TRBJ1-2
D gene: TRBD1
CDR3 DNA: TGCGGTGCACCGAACACAGGGGGCTATGGCTACACCTTC
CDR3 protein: CGAPNTGGYGYTF

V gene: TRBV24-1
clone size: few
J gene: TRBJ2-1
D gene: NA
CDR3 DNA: TGTGCCACCAGTGATCGGGGCCGTAATGAGCAGTTCTTC
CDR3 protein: CATSDRGRNEQFF

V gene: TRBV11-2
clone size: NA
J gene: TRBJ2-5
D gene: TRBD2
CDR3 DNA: TGTGCCAGCAGCTATGATAGCGGGGTACAAGAGACCCAGTACTTC
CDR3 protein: CASSYDSGVQETQYF

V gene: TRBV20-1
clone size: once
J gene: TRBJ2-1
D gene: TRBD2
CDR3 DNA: TGCAGTGCTAGAGTCCCAACGCGGGGGGGCTCCTACAATGAGCAGTTCTTC
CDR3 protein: CSARVPTRGGSYNEQFF

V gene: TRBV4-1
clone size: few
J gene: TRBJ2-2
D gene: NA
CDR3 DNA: TGCGCCAGCAGCCAAGAACCCACATCCGGGGAGCTGTTTTTT
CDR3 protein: CASSQEPTSGELFF